This T cell receptor (beta chain) appears in the sequencing data of a study of T cells expressing NK-cell markers. Study information: CD3+CD56+NKG2C+, CD3+CD56+NKG2C- and CD3+CD56-NKG2C+ T cells, once sorted, supplied the TCR beta repertoires. Findings and limits, study-wide: In several donors, dominant NKG2C+ clonotypes were about 1.0-7.5% of CD8+ T cells. The CD3+CD56-NKG2C+ fraction of several donors was also led by these clonotypes.

A 5'RACE template switching approach incorporating UMIs was used to make TCR beta cDNA. TCRdb re-called the 5' RACE reads; every CDR3 protein appears as one record, without DNA. Here the sample table reports 120,000 to 150,000 distinct CDR3 sequences. As regards this clonotype: Its antigen is still unknown.

Germline lookup yields CDR1 MDHEN and CDR2 SYDVKM. There are 15 residues in the CDR3. The TCR comes from a man aged 18 to 29 in good health. Sequencing was carried out using blood T cells: a sorted CD56 or NKG2C T cell subset, CD4+ or CD8+ T cells, or bulk PBMC T cells (not recorded which). The chain joins TRBV28 to TRBJ1-5. CDR3 sequence reads: CASTQDWGEGQPQHF.